A single sample is the source of the 14 T cell receptor beta chains below, sequenced in a study of graft-versus-host responses after intestinal transplantation. Produced via immunoSEQ multiplex PCR; TCRdb's table is partial and in-frame only. The table has approximately 63,000 clones, around nine tenths seen once. Graft specimens yielded both intraepithelial and lamina propria lymphocytes. The material was ileum tissue, obtained about 350 days after transplant. Source of these receptors: a human patient who received an intestinal transplant, so some T cells may come from the graft donor.

This chain links TRBV6-5 with TRBJ2-5, with 9 bases aligning to TRBD2. This CDR3 region has 15 residues. Germline V CDR1 and CDR2: MNHEY, SVGAGI. Losses at the gene ends were 6 bases for V and 0 bases for J; bases not matched to a gene: 5. The CDR3 sequence is CASSGAGGDQETQYF. The CDR3 nucleotides read TGTGCCAGCAGCGGTGCGGGGGGGGACCAAGAGACCCAGTACTTC.

This clone came up once. The rearrangement links TRBV5-1 to TRBJ1-2; 7 positions agree with TRBD1. CDR1 and CDR2 from the germline V gene are SGHRS and YFSETQ. The CDR3 is 13 amino acids. V lost 3 bases to trimming and J lost 4 bases; unmatched junction nucleotides: 3. For the CDR3, the DNA is TGCGCCAGCAGCTGGGACAGAGGCTATGGCTACACCTTC. This encodes CASSWDRGYGYTF.

This chain links TRBV9 with TRBJ2-6; D possibly corresponds to TRBD1 (5 bases). V was clipped by 0 bases and J by 4 bases, with 17 bases between them. CDR3 length: 18 amino acids. Per the germline V gene, CDR1 is SGDLS and CDR2 is YYNGEE. The CDR3 reads CASSVVGAQGGGANVLTF. The CDR3, as DNA: TGTGCCAGCAGCGTAGTTGGGGCGCAGGGCGGAGGGGCCAACGTCCTGACTTTC.

The rearrangement joins TRBV29-1 to TRBJ2-5; TRBD1 matches 10 bases. V trimming: 2 bases; J trimming: 13 bases; junction bases outside the gene matches: 13. This CDR3 comprises 14 residues. CDR1 SQVTM and CDR2 ANQGSEA come from the germline V gene. The CDR3, as DNA: TGCAGCGTTGAAAGGTTGACAGGGGGCCGTCAAAGGTACTTC. Encoded protein: CSVERLTGGRQRYF.

The genes are TRBV28 and TRBJ1-2; TRBD1 is a possible D gene (6 bases). Looked up from germline, CDR1 is MDHEN and CDR2 is SYDVKM. The length of the CDR3 is 14 residues. Trimming shortened V by 5 bases and J by 6 bases, and 16 bases separated the two germline ends. CDR3 protein: CASSIPGHGDGYTF. CDR3 nucleotides: TGTGCCAGCAGTATACCGGGACATGGAGATGGCTACACCTTC.

This chain uses TRBV28 with TRBJ2-7; 10 nucleotides line up with TRBD1. This CDR3 is 16 amino acids long. Germline values: CDR1 MDHEN, CDR2 SYDVKM. V trimming: 9 bases; J trimming: 1 base; junction bases outside the gene matches: 12. The CDR3 DNA follows: TGTGCCAGTAACAGTTGGGGACAGGGGTTATCCTACGAGCAGTACTTC. Translated, it gives CASNSWGQGLSYEQYF.

This chain connects TRBV7-8 to TRBJ2-1, with a weak D call TRBD2 (6 bases). The ends were cut back, 0 bases at V and 3 bases at J, with 21 bases in the middle. The CDR3 has 19 residues. The germline CDR1 and CDR2 sequences are SGHVS and FQNEAQ. The CDR3 nucleotides read TGTGCCAGCAGCTTAGCTCAACCCTGGACCGCCGGGGGCTACAATGAGCAGTTCTTC. As protein: CASSLAQPWTAGGYNEQFF. Variable domain in full (rest from reference TRBV7-8 and TRBJ2-1): GAGVSQSPRYKVAKRGQDVALRCDPISGHVSLFWYQQALGQGPEFLTYFQNEAQLDKSGLPSDRFFAERPEGSVSTLKIQRTQQEDSAVYLCASSLAQPWTAGGYNEQFFGPGTRLTVL.

The chain employs TRBV28 and TRBJ2-1, with D unclear. Trimming left V 7 bases short and J 5 bases short, with 6 bases between. The length of the CDR3 is 11 residues. Germline V CDR1 and CDR2: MDHEN, SYDVKM. The CDR3 bases are TGTGCCAGCAATTCAGACAATGAGCAGTTCTTC. Amino acids: CASNSDNEQFF.

This clone occurred a few times. V is TRBV29-1 and J is TRBJ2-3, with 10 bases lining up with TRBD2. Germline values: CDR1 SQVTM, CDR2 ANQGSEA. This CDR3 is 14 amino acids long. Trimming took 3 bases from V and 6 from J; bases not matched to a gene: 6. CDR3 loop: CSVDQLAGKDTQYF. The CDR3 region has the DNA TGCAGCGTTGACCAACTAGCGGGGAAGGATACGCAGTATTTT.

The genes are TRBV5-1 and TRBJ2-3, with D perhaps being TRBD1 or TRBD2 (6 bases each). The CDR3 runs 14 residues. Germline V gene lookup returns CDR1 SGHRS and CDR2 YFSETQ. With 6 bases removed from V and 1 base from J, the gap between germline ends came to 12 bases. CDR3 sequence: CASNPRGGTDTQYF. CDR3 coding DNA: TGCGCCAGCAACCCGAGGGGGGGCACAGATACGCAGTATTTT.

DNA of the CDR3: TGCAGCTCGAGACCCGACCCCGCGGAGACCCAGTACTTC. Amino acids: CSSRPDPAETQYF. The chain employs TRBV29-1 and TRBJ2-5, with unresolved D. The length of the CDR3 is 13 residues. V was pared by 8 bases and J by 5 bases, with 18 bases between. Germline V gene sequence: CDR1 SQVTM, CDR2 ANQGSEA.

CDR3 nucleotides: TGTGCCAGCAGCTTACAGGGATTCTCTGGGGCCAACGTCCTGACTTTC. Translation: CASSLQGFSGANVLTF. This sequence joins TRBV7-2 and TRBJ2-6; perhaps TRBD1 as D (5 bases). The germline V gene has CDR1 SGHTA and CDR2 FQGNSA. Trimming left V 2 bases short and J 0 bases short, with 8 bases between. The CDR3 is made up of 16 amino acids. The entire variable domain, with the rest obtained from reference TRBV7-2 and TRBJ2-6, is as follows: GAGVSQSPSNKVTEKGKDVELRCDPISGHTALYWYRQSLGQGLEFLIYFQGNSAPDKSGLPSDRFSAERTGGSVSTLTIQRTQQEDSAVYLCASSLQGFSGANVLTFGAGSRLTVL.

This chain uses TRBV20-1 with TRBJ2-1; unclear D gene. The CDR3 has 9 residues. The ends were cut back, 3 bases at V and 14 bases at J, with 8 bases in the middle. Germline V gene data show CDR1 as DFQATT and CDR2 as SNEGSKA (reference sequence). This CDR3 is CSASPREFF. In DNA, the CDR3 is TGCAGTGCTAGTCCTAGAGAGTTCTTC.

A few counts support this clone. As DNA, the CDR3 is TGTGCCATAGGGTATGGGGATAATTCACCCCTCCACTTT. It translates to CAIGYGDNSPLHF. The chain uses TRBV10-3 and TRBJ1-6; no clear D gene. CDR3 length: 13 residues. V shed 9 bases and J shed 5 bases, with 11 bases lying between them. Germline loops: CDR1 ENHRY, CDR2 SYGVKD.